A single T cell receptor beta chain is shown here with its context. The data were obtained in a study of blood T cell repertoires in COVID-19. Study summary: Sites in the United States, Italy and Spain provided acute and convalescent COVID-19 samples. T cells, B-cell-depleted T cells, or PBMCs provided the cDNA or gDNA that served as material.

The CDR3 loop spans 15 amino acids. CDR1 is SGHVS and CDR2 is FNYEAQ in the germline V gene. Trimming stripped 1 base from V and 0 bases from J, with 6 bases between. Per the original data handling: Estimates of nucleated cell counts were drawn from the amplification of reference gene primers. This table comes from immunoSEQ multiplex PCR, and its TCRdb copy is limited to in-frame clones, with some not included. The DNA was the basis for D and trimming; V, J and clone size are from that table. In the table there are under 350,000 clones, about 89% of which are singletons. The receptor was derived from a middle-aged man with acute or convalescent COVID-19. Sequenced input: peripheral blood. The chain links TRBV7-6 to TRBJ2-2, with TRBD1 as a possible D gene (5 bases). The CDR3 nucleotides read TGTGCCAGCAGCTTAGGGGGCGCGAACACCGGGGAGCTGTTTTTT. It codes for CASSLGGANTGELFF. The full variable domain, with the rest looked up from reference TRBV7-6 and TRBJ2-2, is GAGVSQSPRYKVTKRGQDVALRCDPISGHVSLYWYRQALGQGPEFLTYFNYEAQQDKSGLPNDRFSAERPEGSISTLTIQRTEQRDSAMYRCASSLGGANTGELFFGEGSRLTVL.